This is a list of T cell receptor beta chains from one sample in a study of post-analysis software for immune sequencing data. TCRdb re-called the PCR reads with MiXCR, one entry per CDR3 protein. The repertoire holds more than 500,000 distinct CDR3 sequences, with approximately 31% as singletons. The sample comprised blood. The receptors stem from a girl aged 2-17 years with multiple sclerosis. The CDR3 runs from the conserved cysteine through the conserved F or W. D genes are given only for firm matches. A row's size may be missing; if present it is once, few, many or a size class.

TRBD2,TRBJ2-1,TRBV7-9,.,TGTGCCAGCAGCTTAGCAGGGACTAGCAATGAGCAGGTCTTC,CASSLAGTSNEQVF
TRBD2,TRBJ2-1,TRBV9,few,TGTGCCAGCGGAGGACTAGCGGGGGTCAATGAGCAGTTCTTC,CASGGLAGVNEQFF
TRBD2,TRBJ2-3,TRBV7-8,.,TGTGCCAGCAGCTTAACGACTAGCGGGCCCACAGATACGCAGTATTTT,CASSLTTSGPTDTQYF
.,TRBJ2-7,TRBV2,.,TGTGCCAGCAGTGAATCGTTAGGCGAGCAGTACTTC,CASSESLGEQYF
.,TRBJ2-1,TRBV9,few,TGTGCCAGCAGCGTAGAAGGGTCCGGGCCCTACAATGAGCAGTTCTTC,CASSVEGSGPYNEQFF
TRBD1,TRBJ2-2,TRBV9,.,TGTGCCAGCAGAAGACAGGGAACGGACACCGGGGAGCGGTTTTTT,CASRRQGTDTGERFF
.,TRBJ2-2,TRBV5-1,few,TGCGCCAGCAGCGAGAGGACAGCAAACACCGGGGAGCTGTTTTTT,CASSERTANTGELFF
TRBD2,TRBJ2-1,TRBV29-1,few,TGCAGCGTTAGCCGCGGGGGGTCCTACAATGAGCAGTTCTTC,CSVSRGGSYNEQFF
TRBD2,TRBJ2-4,TRBV18,.,TGTGCCAGCTCACCACGGACTAGCGGGGGGGTTAACATTCAGTACTTC,CASSPRTSGGVNIQYF
TRBD1,TRBJ1-2,TRBV3-1,once,TGTGCCAGCAGCCAAGAGCAAGACAGGGGGGGCGGCTACACCTTC,CASSQEQDRGGGYTF
TRBD2,TRBJ2-7,TRBV7-2,.,TGTGCCAGCAGCTTAGTCGGCGGGGGGGGTTACGAGCGGTACTTC,CASSLVGGGGYERYF
TRBD1,TRBJ2-7,TRBV20-1,.,TGCAGTGCTAGGACGACAGGGGGCGGCTACGAGCAGTACTTC,CSARTTGGGYEQYF
TRBD1,TRBJ2-5,TRBV20-1,.,TGCAGTGCTTCCGGGACAGGGGGCCGGGAGACCCAGTACTTC,CSASGTGGRETQYF
.,TRBJ2-7,TRBV13,.,TGTGCCAGCAGCTTAGGGCGCGGCAACGAGCAGTACTTC,CASSLGRGNEQYF
TRBD1,TRBJ2-5,TRBV19,.,TGTGCCAGTAGGAGGACGGGACAGATACAAGAGACCCAGTACTTC,CASRRTGQIQETQYF
TRBD1,TRBJ2-1,TRBV5-1,few,TGCGCCAGCAGCAATGGGGACAGGGACAACAATGAGCAGTTCTTC,CASSNGDRDNNEQFF
TRBD2,TRBJ2-1,TRBV5-1,few,TGCGCCAGCAGCTTGCCCGGGACTAGCGTTGGCAATGAGCAGTTCTTC,CASSLPGTSVGNEQFF
.,TRBJ2-5,TRBV3-1,few,TGTGCCAGCAGCCCCCGTCCAGGGGTAGAGACCCAGTACTTC,CASSPRPGVETQYF
TRBD1,TRBJ2-3,TRBV7-7,.,TGTGCCAGCAGCTTAGCGACAGGGGGGCCAGATACGCAGTATTTT,CASSLATGGPDTQYF
.,TRBJ2-3,TRBV6-5,few,TGTGCCAGCAGGGATACCACAGATACGCAGTATTTT,CASRDTTDTQYF
TRBD2,TRBJ2-5,TRBV12-3/TRBV12-4,.,TGTGCCAGCAGTTTTTATAGCGGGGGACTTGAGACCCAGTACTTC,CASSFYSGGLETQYF